This paragraph covers one TCR beta chain sequence. This CDR3 region has 13 residues. V lost 4 bases to trimming and J lost 8 bases, with 15 bases between them. Germline-derived CDR1 and CDR2 are SGHKS and YYEKEE (reference sequence). Sequenced by immunoSEQ multiplex PCR; TCRdb stores in-frame clones only, minus some. The table has roughly 9,900 clones, more than 85% seen once. This sample stems from a study of T cell changes during pregnancy in multiple sclerosis. Specimen: CD8+ T cells from peripheral blood mononuclear cells, collected in the first trimester of pregnancy. The chain couples TRBV5-5 to TRBJ1-2, with D possibly TRBD1 on 5 matching bases. The clonotype originates from a female donor in good health, enrolled as a control in a pregnancy study. CDR3 sequence reads: CASSGRGDGGYTF. As DNA, the CDR3 is TGTGCCAGCAGCGGGAGGGGAGATGGGGGCTACACCTTC. Full variable domain (missing parts from reference TRBV5-5 and TRBJ1-2): DAGVTQSPTHLIKTRGQQVTLRCSPISGHKSVSWYQQVLGQGPQFIFQYYEKEERGRGNFPDRFSARQFPNYSSELNVNALLLGDSALYLCASSGRGDGGYTFGSGTRLTVV.